The source of this TCR beta chain is a study of blood T cell repertoires in COVID-19. Overall study context: T cells, B-cell-depleted T cells, or PBMCs provided the cDNA or gDNA that served as material.

The length of the CDR3 is 16 residues. Germline V gene sequence: CDR1 KGHDR, CDR2 SFDVKD. The V segment lost 2 bases and the J segment 9 bases; nucleotides outside the gene matches: 11. Grouping used clinical history reported by participants in a survey and questionnaire. Two negative PCRs, clearance, or symptom resolution characterized the recovered Cohort 3 donors. Original processing methods: Reference gene primer amplification yielded estimated nucleated cell counts. Clones were sequenced by immunoSEQ multiplex PCR, and TCRdb holds only the in-frame ones, with some missing. V, J and clone size reflect that table, while D and trimming were determined from the DNA. The table lists a few hundred thousand clones, around 84% of them singletons, with 1.5% to 2% in the top ten.

The source material was PBMCs or T cells enriched from blood (not recorded which). This sequence originates from a woman aged 50 to 65 who had recovered from COVID-19. The rearrangement links TRBV24-1 to TRBJ2-1; 8 bases fit TRBD2. The chain's CDR3 is CATSDWLLAGGGEQFF. The CDR3 DNA reads as TGTGCCACCAGTGATTGGCTCCTGGCCGGGGGGGGTGAGCAGTTCTTC.